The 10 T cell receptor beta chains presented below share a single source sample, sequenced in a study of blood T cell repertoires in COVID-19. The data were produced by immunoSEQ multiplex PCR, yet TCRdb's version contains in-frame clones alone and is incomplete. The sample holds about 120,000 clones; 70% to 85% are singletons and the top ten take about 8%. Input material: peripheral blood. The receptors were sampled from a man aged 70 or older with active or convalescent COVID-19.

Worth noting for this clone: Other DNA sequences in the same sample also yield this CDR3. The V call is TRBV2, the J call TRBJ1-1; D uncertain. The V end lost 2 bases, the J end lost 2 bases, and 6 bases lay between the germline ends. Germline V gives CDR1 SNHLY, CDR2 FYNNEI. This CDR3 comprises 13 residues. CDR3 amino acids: CASSEMRNTEAFF. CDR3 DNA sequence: TGTGCCAGCAGTGAAATGAGAAACACTGAAGCTTTCTTT.

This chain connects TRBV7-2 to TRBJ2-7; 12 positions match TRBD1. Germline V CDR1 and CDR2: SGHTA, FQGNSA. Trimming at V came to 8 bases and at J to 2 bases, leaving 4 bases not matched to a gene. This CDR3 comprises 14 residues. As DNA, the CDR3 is TGTGCCAGCGCCGGGACAGGGGGCCCCTACGAGCAGTACTTC. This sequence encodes CASAGTGGPYEQYF.

DNA for the CDR3: TGCAGCGTTGCCCAGGGTGGGAACACTGAAGCTTTCTTT. Its protein is CSVAQGGNTEAFF. The chain carries TRBV29-1 and TRBJ1-1, with a tentative D call TRBD1 (5 bases). Trimming shortened V by 4 bases and J by 1 base, and 10 bases separated the two germline ends. This CDR3 is built from 13 residues. Germline V gene lookup returns CDR1 SQVTM and CDR2 ANQGSEA. Supplemented by reference TRBV29-1 and TRBJ1-1, the full variable domain reads SAVISQKPSRDICQRGTSLTIQCQVDSQVTMMFWYRQQPGQSLTLIATANQGSEATYESGFVIDKFPISRPNLTFSTLTVSNMSPEDSSIYLCSVAQGGNTEAFFGQGTRLTVV.

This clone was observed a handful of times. This CDR3 is CASSLTGYNEQFF. CDR3 coding DNA: TGTGCCAGCAGTCTGACGGGCTACAATGAGCAGTTCTTC. This rearrangement joins TRBV6-5 to TRBJ2-1, with D unclear. The V end lost 5 bases, the J end lost 3 bases, and 8 bases lay between the germline ends. CDR3 length: 13 residues. Germline-derived CDR1 and CDR2 are MNHEY and SVGAGI.

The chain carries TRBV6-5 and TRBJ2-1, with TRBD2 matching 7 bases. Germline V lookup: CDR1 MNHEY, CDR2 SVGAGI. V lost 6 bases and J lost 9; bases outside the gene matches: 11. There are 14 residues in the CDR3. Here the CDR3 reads CASRGDYLQFEQFF. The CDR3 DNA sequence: TGTGCCAGCAGAGGGGACTATCTACAATTTGAGCAGTTCTTC.

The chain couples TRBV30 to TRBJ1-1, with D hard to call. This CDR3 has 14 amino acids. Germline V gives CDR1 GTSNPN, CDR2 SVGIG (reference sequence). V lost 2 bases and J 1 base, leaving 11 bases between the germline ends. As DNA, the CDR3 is TGTGCCTGGAGTCTGTACAGAAGGAACACTGAAGCTTTCTTT. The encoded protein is CAWSLYRRNTEAFF.

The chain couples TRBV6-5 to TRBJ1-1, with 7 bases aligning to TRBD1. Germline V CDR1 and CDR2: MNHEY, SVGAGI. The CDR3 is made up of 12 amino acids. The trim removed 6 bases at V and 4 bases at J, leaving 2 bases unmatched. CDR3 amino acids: CASRAGGTEAFF. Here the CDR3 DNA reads TGTGCCAGCAGGGCAGGGGGCACTGAAGCTTTCTTT.

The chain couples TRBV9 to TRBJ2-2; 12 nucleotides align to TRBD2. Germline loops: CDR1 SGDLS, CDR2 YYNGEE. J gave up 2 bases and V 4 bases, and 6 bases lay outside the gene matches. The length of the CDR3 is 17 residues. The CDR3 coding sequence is TGTGCCAGCAGCTGGACTAGCGGGGCCTCAAACACCGGGGAGCTGTTTTTT. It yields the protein CASSWTSGASNTGELFF.

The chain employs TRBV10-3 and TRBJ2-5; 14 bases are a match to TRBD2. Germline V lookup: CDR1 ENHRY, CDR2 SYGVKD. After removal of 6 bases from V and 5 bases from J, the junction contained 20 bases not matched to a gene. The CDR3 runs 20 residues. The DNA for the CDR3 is TGTGCCATCAGAATAGTGAATGAGGAAGCCGGGACTAGCGGGAGTGAGACCCAGTACTTC. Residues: CAIRIVNEEAGTSGSETQYF.

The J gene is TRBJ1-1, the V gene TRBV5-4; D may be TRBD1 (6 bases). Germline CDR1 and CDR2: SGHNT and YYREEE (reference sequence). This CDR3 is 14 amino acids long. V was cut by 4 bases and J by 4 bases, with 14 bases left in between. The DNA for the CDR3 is TGTGCCAGCAGCCTCACAGGGAGGGGCACTGAAGCTTTCTTT. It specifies CASSLTGRGTEAFF.